Presented here are 8 T cell receptor beta chains from one specimen sequenced in a study of T-cell reconstitution after alpha-beta-depleted transplantation in children. As it was prepared, the TCRbeta library received unique molecular identifiers. TCRdb reprocessed the PCR reads with MiXCR, giving one entry per CDR3 protein. Among around 700,000 distinct CDR3 sequences listed, about an eighth were seen once. Sample: PBMCs, taken before TCRalphabeta/CD19-depleted stem cell transplant. The receptor source for this set is a girl aged 2-10 years with congenital amegakaryocytic thrombocytopenia, due to receive a stem cell transplant.

This clonotype was observed at least ten times. The chain carries TRBV7-2 and TRBJ2-3; D ambiguous. Trimming left V 4 bases short and J 1 base short, with 9 bases between. The CDR3 extends over 14 amino acids. The germline V gene has CDR1 SGHTA and CDR2 FQGNSA. CDR3 nucleotides: TGTGCCAGCAGCTCCCCTCCAGGCACAGATACGCAGTATTTT. Protein sequence: CASSSPPGTDTQYF.

This clonotype was picked up a small number of times. The chain couples TRBV15 to TRBJ2-7, with no clear D. CDR1 and CDR2 (germline): LNHNV, YYDKDF (reference sequence). The CDR3 runs to 15 residues. The V gene lost 5 bases and the J gene lost 0 bases, with 14 bases spanning the gap. As DNA, the CDR3 is TGTGCCACCAGCCTCTTCTCAAGCAGCTCCTACGAGCAGTACTTC. It is translated as CATSLFSSSSYEQYF.

There are many counts of this clonotype. V is TRBV5-5 and J is TRBJ1-2; D call uncertain. Trimming took 4 bases from V and 4 from J, leaving 5 bases between them. CDR3 length: 11 amino acids. CDR1 is SGHKS and CDR2 is YYEKEE in the germline V gene (reference sequence). The CDR3 spells CASSTSYGYTF. CDR3 in DNA: TGTGCCAGCAGCACAAGCTATGGCTACACCTTC.

This clonotype turned up a few times. This chain connects TRBV20-1 to TRBJ1-1; D is possibly TRBD1 (5 bases). Germline V lookup: CDR1 DFQATT, CDR2 SNEGSKA (reference sequence). There are 15 residues in the CDR3. With 0 bases removed from V and 0 bases from J, the gap between germline ends came to 11 bases. The CDR3 loop is CSAREGWGMNTEAFF. Written as DNA, the CDR3 is TGCAGTGCTAGAGAGGGATGGGGGATGAACACTGAAGCTTTCTTT.

The chain is built from TRBV7-9 and TRBJ2-5, with D maybe TRBD1 (6 bases). Germline CDR1 and CDR2: SEHNR and FQNEAQ (reference sequence). The germline V and J ends were trimmed by 5 bases and 9 bases, with 19 bases remaining between them. The CDR3 totals 14 residues. The CDR3 nucleotides are TGTGCCAGCAGCGTACTTCAGGGGCCGGAGGCCCAGTACTTC. Its protein product is CASSVLQGPEAQYF.

This clonotype was counted many times. This sequence joins TRBV7-2 and TRBJ2-1; D call uncertain. The CDR3 runs to 14 residues. Germline-derived CDR1 and CDR2 are SGHTA and FQGNSA. Trimming shortened V by 1 base and J by 3 bases, and 7 bases separated the two germline ends. The CDR3 DNA sequence: TGTGCCAGCAGCTTAGGTTTCTACTACAATGAGCAGTTCTTC. The encoded protein is CASSLGFYYNEQFF.

Many counts were recorded for this clonotype. V and J are TRBV28 and TRBJ2-5; D not certain. This CDR3 has 14 amino acids. Germline CDR1 is MDHEN and CDR2 is SYDVKM. The ends were cut back, 2 bases at V and 5 bases at J, with 12 bases in the middle. CDR3 DNA: TGTGCCAGCAGTTTACCCCCCCTAGGTGAGACCCAGTACTTC. Protein sequence: CASSLPPLGETQYF.

The CDR3: CATSSPDLLGQGVAYEQYF. CDR3 nucleotides: TGTGCCACCAGCAGTCCTGACCTGTTGGGACAGGGGGTAGCCTACGAGCAGTACTTC. The V call is TRBV15, the J call TRBJ2-7, with 11 bases that match TRBD1. The V and J ends lost 3 bases and 2 bases, in that order; junction bases with no gene match: 15. Per germline, CDR1 LNHNV and CDR2 YYDKDF (reference sequence). This CDR3 contains 19 residues.